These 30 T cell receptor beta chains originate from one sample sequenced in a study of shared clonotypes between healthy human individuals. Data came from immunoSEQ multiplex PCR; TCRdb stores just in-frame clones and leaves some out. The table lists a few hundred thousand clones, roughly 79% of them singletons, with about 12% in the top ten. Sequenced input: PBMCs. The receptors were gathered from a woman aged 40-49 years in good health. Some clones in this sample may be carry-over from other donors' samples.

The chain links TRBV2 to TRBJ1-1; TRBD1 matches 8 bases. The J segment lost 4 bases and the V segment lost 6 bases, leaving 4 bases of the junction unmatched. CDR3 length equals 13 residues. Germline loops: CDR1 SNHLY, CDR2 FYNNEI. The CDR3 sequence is CASRADRVTEAFF. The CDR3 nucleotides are TGTGCCAGCAGAGCGGACAGGGTCACTGAAGCTTTCTTT.

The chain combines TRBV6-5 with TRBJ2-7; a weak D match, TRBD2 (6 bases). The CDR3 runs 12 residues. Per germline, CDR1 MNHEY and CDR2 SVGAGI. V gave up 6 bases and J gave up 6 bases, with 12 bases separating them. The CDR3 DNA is TGTGCCAGCAGAAGGAGTAGCGGCGAGCAGTACTTC. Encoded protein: CASRRSSGEQYF.

CDR3 nucleotide sequence: TGTGCCAGCAGCAGAGTAGGGAACTATGGCTACACCTTC. Amino acid sequence: CASSRVGNYGYTF. The chain recombines TRBV11-2 with TRBJ1-2; D gene uncertain. Deletions cut 5 bases from V and 2 bases from J, with 9 bases between. The CDR3 is 13 amino acids. Germline CDR1 SGHAT, CDR2 FQNNGV.

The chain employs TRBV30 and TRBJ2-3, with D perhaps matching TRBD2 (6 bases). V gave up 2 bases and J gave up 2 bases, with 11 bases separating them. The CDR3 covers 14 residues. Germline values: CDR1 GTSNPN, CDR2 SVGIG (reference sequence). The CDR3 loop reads CAWSYGSFTDTQYF. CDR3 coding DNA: TGTGCCTGGAGTTACGGGAGCTTCACAGATACGCAGTATTTT.

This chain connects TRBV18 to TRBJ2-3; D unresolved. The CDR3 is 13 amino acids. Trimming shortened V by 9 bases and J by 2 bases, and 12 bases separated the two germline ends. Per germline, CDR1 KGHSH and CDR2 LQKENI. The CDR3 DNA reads TGTGCCAGTCCGGCGGAGCCCACAGATACGCAGTATTTT. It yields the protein CASPAEPTDTQYF.

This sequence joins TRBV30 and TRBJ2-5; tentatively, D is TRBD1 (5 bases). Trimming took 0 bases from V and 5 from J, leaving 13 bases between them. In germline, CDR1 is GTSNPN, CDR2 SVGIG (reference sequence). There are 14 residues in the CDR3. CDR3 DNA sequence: TGTGCCTGGAGTGTAGGTGGGGCGAGGGAGACCCAGTACTTC. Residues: CAWSVGGARETQYF.

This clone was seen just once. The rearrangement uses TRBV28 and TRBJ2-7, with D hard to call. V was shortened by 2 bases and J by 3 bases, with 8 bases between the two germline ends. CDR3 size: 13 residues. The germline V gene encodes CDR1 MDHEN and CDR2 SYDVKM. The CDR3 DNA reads TGTGCCAGCAGTTTAGGACGGCACTACGAGCAGTACTTC. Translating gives CASSLGRHYEQYF.

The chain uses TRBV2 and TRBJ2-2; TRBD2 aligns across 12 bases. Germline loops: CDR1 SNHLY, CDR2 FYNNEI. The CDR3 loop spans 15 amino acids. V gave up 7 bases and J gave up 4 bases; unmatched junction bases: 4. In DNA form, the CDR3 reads TGTGCCAGCAAGCCACTAGCGGGAGGCACCGGGGAGCTGTTTTTT. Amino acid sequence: CASKPLAGGTGELFF.

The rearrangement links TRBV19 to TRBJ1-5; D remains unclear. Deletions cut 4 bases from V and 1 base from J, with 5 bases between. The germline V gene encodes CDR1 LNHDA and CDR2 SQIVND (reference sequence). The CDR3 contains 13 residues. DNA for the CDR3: TGTGCCAGTAGTACACAAAGCAATCAGCCCCAGCATTTT. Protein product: CASSTQSNQPQHF.

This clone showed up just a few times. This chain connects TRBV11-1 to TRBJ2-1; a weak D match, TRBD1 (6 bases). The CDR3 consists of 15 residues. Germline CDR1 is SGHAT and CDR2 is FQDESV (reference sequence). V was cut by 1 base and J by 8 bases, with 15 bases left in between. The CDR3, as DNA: TGTGCCAGCAGCTTAGATGGGGACGCAGGGGATGAGCAGTTCTTC. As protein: CASSLDGDAGDEQFF. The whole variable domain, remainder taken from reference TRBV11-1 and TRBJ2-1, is EAEVAQSPRYKITEKSQAVAFWCDPISGHATLYWYRQILGQGPELLVQFQDESVVDDSQLPKDRFSAERLKGVDSTLKIQPAELGDSAMYLCASSLDGDAGDEQFFGPGTRLTVL.

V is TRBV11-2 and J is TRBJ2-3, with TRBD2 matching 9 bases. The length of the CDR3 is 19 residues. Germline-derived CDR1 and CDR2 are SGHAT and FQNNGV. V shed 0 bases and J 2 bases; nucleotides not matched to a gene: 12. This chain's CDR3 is CASSLETRGVAGVTDTQYF. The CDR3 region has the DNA TGTGCCAGCAGCTTAGAGACCCGGGGGGTAGCGGGAGTCACAGATACGCAGTATTTT.

CDR3 loop: CSVGKGMLQETQYF. The CDR3 DNA sequence: TGCAGCGTTGGGAAGGGGATGCTCCAAGAGACCCAGTACTTC. The chain joins TRBV29-1 to TRBJ2-5, with D possibly matching TRBD1 (5 bases). Trimming took 4 bases from V and 1 from J, leaving 13 bases between them. The CDR3 has 14 residues. The germline V gene has CDR1 SQVTM and CDR2 ANQGSEA.

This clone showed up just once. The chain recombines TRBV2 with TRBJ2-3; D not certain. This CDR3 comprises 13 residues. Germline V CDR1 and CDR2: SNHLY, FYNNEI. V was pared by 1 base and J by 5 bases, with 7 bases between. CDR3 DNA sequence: TGTGCCAGCAGTGAAGGCGGTGTAGATACGCAGTATTTT. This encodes CASSEGGVDTQYF.

The CDR3 sequence: CASGTGIDEQYF. The DNA of the CDR3 is TGTGCCAGCGGGACAGGGATCGACGAGCAGTACTTC. This chain connects TRBV19 to TRBJ2-7; 9 bases are a match to TRBD1. The CDR3 covers 12 residues. V gave up 9 bases and J gave up 5 bases; unmatched junction bases: 5. CDR1 is LNHDA and CDR2 is SQIVND in the germline V gene (reference sequence).

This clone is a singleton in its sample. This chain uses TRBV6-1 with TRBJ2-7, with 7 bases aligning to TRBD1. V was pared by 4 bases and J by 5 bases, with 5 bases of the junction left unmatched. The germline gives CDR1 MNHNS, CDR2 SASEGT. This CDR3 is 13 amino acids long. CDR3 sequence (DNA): TGTGCCAGCAGTGGCCTCGACAGGGACGAGCAGTACTTC. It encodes CASSGLDRDEQYF.

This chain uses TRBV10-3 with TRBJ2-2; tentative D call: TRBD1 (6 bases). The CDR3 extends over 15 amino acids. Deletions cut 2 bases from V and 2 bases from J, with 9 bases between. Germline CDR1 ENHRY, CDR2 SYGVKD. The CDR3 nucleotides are TGTGCCATCAGTGAGAGGACAGCCAACACCGGGGAGCTGTTTTTT. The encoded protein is CAISERTANTGELFF.

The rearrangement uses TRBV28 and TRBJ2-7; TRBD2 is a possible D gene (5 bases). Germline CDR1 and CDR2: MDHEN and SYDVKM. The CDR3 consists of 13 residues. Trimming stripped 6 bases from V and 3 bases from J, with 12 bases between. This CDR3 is CASRSEGYYEQYF. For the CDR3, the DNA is TGTGCCAGCAGATCCGAGGGCTACTACGAGCAGTACTTC.

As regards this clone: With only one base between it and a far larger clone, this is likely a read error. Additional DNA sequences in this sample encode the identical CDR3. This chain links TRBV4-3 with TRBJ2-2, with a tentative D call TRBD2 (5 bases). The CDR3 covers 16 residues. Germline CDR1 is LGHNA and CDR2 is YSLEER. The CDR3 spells CASSQDVGGETGELFF. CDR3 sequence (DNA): TGCGCCAGCAGCCAAGATGTTGGTGGAGAGACCGGGGAGCTGTTTTTC.

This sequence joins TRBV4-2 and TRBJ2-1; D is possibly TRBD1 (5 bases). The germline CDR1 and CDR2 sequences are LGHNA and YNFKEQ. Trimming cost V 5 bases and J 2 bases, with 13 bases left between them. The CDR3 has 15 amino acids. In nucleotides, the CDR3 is TGTGCCAGCAGCTTAGGGGCGACTCCCTACAATGAGCAGTTCTTC. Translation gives CASSLGATPYNEQFF.

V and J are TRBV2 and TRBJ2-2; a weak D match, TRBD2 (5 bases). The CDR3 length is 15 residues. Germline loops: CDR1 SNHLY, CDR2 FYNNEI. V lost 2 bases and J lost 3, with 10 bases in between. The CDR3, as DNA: TGTGCCAGCAGTGAACGCGGGTCCCACACCGGGGAGCTGTTTTTT. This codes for CASSERGSHTGELFF. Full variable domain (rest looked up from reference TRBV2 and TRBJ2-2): EPEVTQTPSHQVTQMGQEVILRCVPISNHLYFYWYRQILGQKVEFLVSFYNNEISEKSEIFDDQFSVERPDGSNFTLKIRSTKLEDSAMYFCASSERGSHTGELFFGEGSRLTVL.

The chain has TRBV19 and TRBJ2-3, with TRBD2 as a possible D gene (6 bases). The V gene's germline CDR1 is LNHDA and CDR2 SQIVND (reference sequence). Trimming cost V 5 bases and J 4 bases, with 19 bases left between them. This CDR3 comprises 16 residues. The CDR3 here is CASSLLAAEKADTQYF. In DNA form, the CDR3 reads TGTGCCAGTAGTCTCTTAGCGGCGGAGAAGGCAGATACGCAGTATTTT.

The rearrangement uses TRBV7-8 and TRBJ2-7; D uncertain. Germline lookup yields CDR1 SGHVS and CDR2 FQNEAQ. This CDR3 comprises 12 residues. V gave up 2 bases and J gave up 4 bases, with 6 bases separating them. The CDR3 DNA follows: TGTGCCAGCAGCTTACAACGGTACGAGCAGTACTTC. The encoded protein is CASSLQRYEQYF.

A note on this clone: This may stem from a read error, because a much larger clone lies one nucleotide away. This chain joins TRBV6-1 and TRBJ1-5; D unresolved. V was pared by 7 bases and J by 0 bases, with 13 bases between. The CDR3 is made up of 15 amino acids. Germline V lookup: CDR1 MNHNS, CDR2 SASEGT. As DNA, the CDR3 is TGTGCCAGCACCGAGACGGATAATAGCAATCAGCCCCAGCATTTT. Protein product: CASTETDNSNQPQHF.

Here the CDR3 DNA reads TGCGCCAGCAGCACCGACGGAGCAACTAATGAAAAACTGTTTTTT. This encodes CASSTDGATNEKLFF. The V call is TRBV5-1, the J call TRBJ1-4; D is uncertain. The CDR3 spans 15 residues. CDR1 is SGHRS, CDR2 YFSETQ, per germline. The V and J ends lost 4 bases and 0 bases respectively, with 10 bases between them.

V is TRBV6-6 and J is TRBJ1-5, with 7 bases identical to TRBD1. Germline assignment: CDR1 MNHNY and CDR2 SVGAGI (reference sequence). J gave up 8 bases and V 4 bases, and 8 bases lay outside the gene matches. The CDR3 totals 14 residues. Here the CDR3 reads CASSSGTGTEPQHF. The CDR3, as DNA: TGTGCCAGCAGTTCGGGTACAGGGACAGAGCCCCAGCATTTT.

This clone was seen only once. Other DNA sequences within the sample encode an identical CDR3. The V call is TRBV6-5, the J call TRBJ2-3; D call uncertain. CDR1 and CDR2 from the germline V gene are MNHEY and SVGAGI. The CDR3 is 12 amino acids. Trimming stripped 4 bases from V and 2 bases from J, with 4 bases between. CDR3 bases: TGTGCCAGCAGTTCCACCACAGATACGCAGTATTTT. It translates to CASSSTTDTQYF.

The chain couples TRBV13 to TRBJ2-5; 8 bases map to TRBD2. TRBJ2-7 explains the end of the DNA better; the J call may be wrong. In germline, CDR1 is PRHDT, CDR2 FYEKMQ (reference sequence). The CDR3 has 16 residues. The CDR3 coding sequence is TGTGCCAGCAGCTTAACCTTCGGGAGGGATTACTACGAGCAGTACTTC. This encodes CASSLTFGRDYYEQYF.

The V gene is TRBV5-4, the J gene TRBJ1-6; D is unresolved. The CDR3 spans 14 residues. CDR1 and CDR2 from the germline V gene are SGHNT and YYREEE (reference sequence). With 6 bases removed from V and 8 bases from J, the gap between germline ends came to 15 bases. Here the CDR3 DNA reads TGTGCCAGCAATTTAGGGCAGAGTGATTCACCCCTCCACTTT. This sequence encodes CASNLGQSDSPLHF.

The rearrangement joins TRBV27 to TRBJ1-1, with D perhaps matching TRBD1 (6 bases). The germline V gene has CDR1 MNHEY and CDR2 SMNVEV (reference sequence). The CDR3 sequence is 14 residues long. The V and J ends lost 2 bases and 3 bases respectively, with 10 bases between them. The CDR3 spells CASSLDGGHTEAFF. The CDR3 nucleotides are TGTGCCAGCAGTTTAGACGGGGGCCACACTGAAGCTTTCTTT.

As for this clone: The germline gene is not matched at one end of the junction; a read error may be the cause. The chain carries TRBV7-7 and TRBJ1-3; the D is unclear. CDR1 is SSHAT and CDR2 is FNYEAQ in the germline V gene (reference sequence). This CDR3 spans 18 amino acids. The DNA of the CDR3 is TGTGCTAGCAGCCTCTACTTTTTCAACGGGCAAACTGGAAACACCATATATTTT. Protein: CASSLYFFNGQTGNTIYF. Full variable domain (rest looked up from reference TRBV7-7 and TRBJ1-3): GAGVSQSPRYKVTKRGQDVTLRCDPISSHATLYWYQQALGQGPEFLTYFNYEAQPDKSGLPSDRFSAERPEGSISTLTIQRTEQRDSAMYRCASSLYFFNGQTGNTIYFGEGSWLTVV.